The 16 T cell receptor beta chains given below trace back to one sample, sequenced in a study of blood T cell repertoires in COVID-19. TCRdb's table, derived via immunoSEQ multiplex PCR, lists solely in-frame clones and lacks some. The repertoire includes some 180,000 clones, roughly 80% of them detected once, and roughly 6.7% sits in the top ten. Sequencing was performed on peripheral blood. The origin of the receptors is a man aged 60 to 75 with acute or convalescent COVID-19.

The chain couples TRBV3-1 (or the pseudogene TRBV3-2) to TRBJ2-1; 13 nucleotides agree with TRBD2. The CDR3 totals 14 residues. Trimming removed 10 bases from V and 5 bases from J; junction bases left unmatched: 5. Germline CDR1 LGHDT, CDR2 YNNKEL (reference sequence). For the CDR3, the DNA is TGTGCCACTAAACTAGCGGGAGGGGACAATGAGCAGTTCTTC. Its protein is CATKLAGGDNEQFF.

The chain joins TRBV11-2 to TRBJ2-7; TRBD2 agrees at 12 bases. V lost 5 bases and J lost 3; bases outside the gene matches: 5. Germline V gene sequence: CDR1 SGHAT, CDR2 FQNNGV. The CDR3 is 15 amino acids. The CDR3 sequence is CASSPGTSGFYEQYF. The DNA for the CDR3 is TGTGCCAGCAGCCCCGGGACTAGCGGGTTCTACGAGCAGTACTTC.

The chain links TRBV6-1 to TRBJ1-5; D remains unclear. Germline-derived CDR1 and CDR2 are MNHNS and SASEGT. CDR3 size: 11 residues. V lost 3 bases and J 9 bases, leaving 6 bases between the germline ends. CDR3 in amino acids: CASSEVGPQHF. The CDR3, as DNA: TGTGCCAGCAGTGAGGTCGGGCCCCAGCATTTT.

V usage is TRBV7-9 and J usage is TRBJ2-3; 9 bases map to TRBD1. CDR3 length: 18 amino acids. CDR1 and CDR2 (germline): SEHNR, FQNEAQ (reference sequence). Trimming cost V 5 bases and J 2 bases; bases outside gene matches: 14. CDR3 sequence (DNA): TGTGCCAGCAGCGTCGTACAGGGGGCAACTGGGTACACAGATACGCAGTATTTT. It encodes CASSVVQGATGYTDTQYF. The full variable domain, in which reference TRBV7-9 and TRBJ2-3 provide the parts outside the CDR3, is DTGVSQNPRHKITKRGQNVTFRCDPISEHNRLYWYRQTLGQGPEFLTYFQNEAQLEKSRLLSDRFSAERPKGSFSTLEIQRTEQGDSAMYLCASSVVQGATGYTDTQYFGPGTRLTVL.

This clone appeared a few times. V usage is TRBV11-2 and J usage is TRBJ2-2; 7 bases align to TRBD1. V was clipped by 5 bases and J by 0 bases; unmatched bases: 12. The CDR3 length is 18 residues. Germline V gene sequence: CDR1 SGHAT, CDR2 FQNNGV. The CDR3 coding sequence is TGTGCCAGCAGCCCAAGACAGGGAACTACATCGAACACCGGGGAGCTGTTTTTT. Amino acids: CASSPRQGTTSNTGELFF.

The V and J genes are TRBV7-2 and TRBJ2-1; 9 positions agree with TRBD2. This CDR3 has 15 amino acids. Trimming took 4 bases from V and 8 from J; bases not matched to a gene: 9. Germline loops: CDR1 SGHTA, CDR2 FQGNSA. The CDR3: CASSSMGLAIDEQFF. DNA for the CDR3: TGTGCCAGCAGCTCGATGGGACTAGCAATTGATGAGCAGTTCTTC.

V usage is TRBV6-2 or TRBV6-3 and J usage is TRBJ2-7; the match to TRBD1 covers 10 bases. CDR1 is MNHEY and CDR2 is SVGEGT in the germline V gene. The CDR3 runs 15 residues. Trimming took 6 bases from V and 2 from J; bases not matched to a gene: 7. For the CDR3, the DNA is TGTGCCAGCAGCCTAACCGGGACAGGGGCCTACGAGCAGTACTTC. Protein product: CASSLTGTGAYEQYF.

The chain carries TRBV9 and TRBJ1-3; tentative D call: TRBD1 (6 bases). Germline values: CDR1 SGDLS, CDR2 YYNGEE. V was shortened by 3 bases and J by 0 bases, with 10 bases between the two germline ends. The CDR3 totals 15 residues. The CDR3: CASSEQGTSGNTIYF. Here the CDR3 DNA reads TGTGCCAGCAGCGAACAGGGTACCTCTGGAAACACCATATATTTT.

This chain joins TRBV21-1 and TRBJ1-4; TRBD1 is taken as the D call from the table, unchecked against the DNA. TRBV21-1 is flagged as a pseudogene. CDR3 length equals 14 residues. The DNA of the CDR3 is TGTGCCAGCAGCAACGCAGGCTTTGATGAAAAACTGTTTTTT. Translation gives CASSNAGFDEKLFF.

The rearrangement joins TRBV24-1 to TRBJ2-2; D might be TRBD1 (5 bases). Germline V gene sequence: CDR1 KGHDR, CDR2 SFDVKD. This CDR3 spans 14 amino acids. V lost 12 bases and J lost 4, with 17 bases in between. The CDR3 nucleotides read TGTGCCTCGCAGGGTCCTGAGTCCACCGGGGAGCTGTTTTTT. Protein product: CASQGPESTGELFF.

The rearrangement uses TRBV7-2 and TRBJ2-5, with 8 bases aligning to TRBD1. Germline V gene sequence: CDR1 SGHTA, CDR2 FQGNSA. The CDR3 is made up of 14 amino acids. Germline trimming cut 4 bases from V and 7 bases from J; bases unmatched to any gene: 8. The CDR3: CASSSGQGDWTQYF. CDR3 bases: TGTGCCAGCAGCTCCGGACAGGGCGATTGGACCCAGTACTTC.

The rearrangement joins TRBV9 to TRBJ2-1; 10 bases match TRBD2. The CDR3 is 16 amino acids. Germline assignment: CDR1 SGDLS and CDR2 YYNGEE. The V gene end was trimmed by 3 bases and the J gene end by 7 bases; junction bases not matched to a gene: 10. The CDR3, as DNA: TGTGCCAGCAGCGCTCACACTAGCGGGACGGCTAATGAGCAGTTCTTC. Residues: CASSAHTSGTANEQFF.

The chain couples TRBV15 to TRBJ1-6; 8 bases are shared with TRBD1. The CDR3 has 14 amino acids. The trim removed 4 bases at V and 8 bases at J, leaving 4 bases unmatched. CDR1 is LNHNV, CDR2 YYDKDF, per germline (reference sequence). The CDR3 DNA follows: TGTGCCACCAGCACCGAGACAGGGGATTCACCCCTCCACTTT. Its translation: CATSTETGDSPLHF.

The rearrangement links TRBV19 to TRBJ1-3; tentative D call: TRBD1 (5 bases). The germline V gene has CDR1 LNHDA and CDR2 SQIVND (reference sequence). This CDR3 comprises 15 residues. V lost 1 base to trimming and J lost 2 bases, with 9 bases between them. The DNA for the CDR3 is TGTGCCAGTAGTATAGTGGGCAGGGCTGGAAACACCATATATTTT. As protein: CASSIVGRAGNTIYF.

This chain uses TRBV6-1 with TRBJ1-5, with D uncertain. The V gene's germline CDR1 is MNHNS and CDR2 SASEGT. The germline V and J ends were trimmed by 3 bases and 4 bases, with 4 bases remaining between them. This CDR3 is built from 12 residues. CDR3 sequence reads: CASSDGNQPQHF. CDR3 nucleotides: TGTGCCAGCAGTGACGGGAATCAGCCCCAGCATTTT.

The rearrangement links TRBV5-1 to TRBJ2-7; possible D gene TRBD2, 6 bases. There are 15 residues in the CDR3. The V gene's germline CDR1 is SGHRS and CDR2 YFSETQ. V was shortened by 1 base and J by 3 bases, with 14 bases between the two germline ends. CDR3 sequence reads: CASSLWPGEGYEQYF. The DNA for the CDR3 is TGCGCCAGCAGCTTGTGGCCGGGAGAAGGCTACGAGCAGTACTTC.